The clone carrying this T cell receptor beta chain was detected once. Germline CDR1 is LNHDA and CDR2 is SQIVND (reference sequence). This CDR3 region has 14 residues. V was trimmed by 5 bases and J by 0 bases, leaving 11 bases between them. Produced via immunoSEQ multiplex PCR; TCRdb's table is partial and in-frame only. The sample contains 200,000 to 300,000 clones, around four fifths of which appear only once. These data are taken from a study of blood T cell repertoires in COVID-19. The sequence derives from a man between 25 and 39 years old who had recovered from COVID-19. Sequencing was done on a sample of peripheral blood. V is TRBV19 and J is TRBJ2-7; TRBD1 is a possible D gene (6 bases). DNA for the CDR3: TGTGCCAGTAGTGCCGGGGACAACTCCTACGAGCAGTACTTC. It is translated as CASSAGDNSYEQYF. Complete variable domain (other parts from reference TRBV19 and TRBJ2-7): DGGITQSPKYLFRKEGQNVTLSCEQNLNHDAMYWYRQDPGQGLRLIYYSQIVNDFQKGDIAEGYSVSREKKESFPLTVTSAQKNPTAFYLCASSAGDNSYEQYFGPGTRLTVT.